This T cell receptor beta chain was retrieved from a study of OX40 agonist ivuxolimab in advanced cancers. Looking at the study overall: Cancers in dose escalation were hepatocellular, melanoma, renal cell and head and neck.

Germline V lookup: CDR1 SGHAT, CDR2 FQNNGV. J gave up 4 bases and V 5 bases, and 7 bases lay outside the gene matches. CDR3 size: 15 residues. Here immunoSEQ multiplex PCR was the method, and the copy in TCRdb shows in-frame clones only, minus some. The table shows roughly 70,000 clones, with approximately 87% occurring only once. The specimen comprised CD4+ or CD8+ T cells sorted from blood, sampled in a trial of the OX40 agonist ivuxolimab. This sequence joins TRBV11-2 and TRBJ2-1; 8 nucleotides match TRBD2. The TCR sequence derives from an adult with an advanced solid tumor such as melanoma, head and neck, liver or kidney cancer. The CDR3 DNA reads as TGTGCCAGCAGCCTAGCGGGCTACAGATACAATGAGCAGTTCTTC. Amino acid sequence: CASSLAGYRYNEQFF.